This T cell receptor (beta chain) was sequenced during a study of control samples from healthy donors and cancer patients. This CDR3 contains 15 residues. The germline gives CDR1 PRHDT, CDR2 FYEKMQ (reference sequence). V was trimmed by 3 bases and J by 0 bases, leaving 11 bases between them. The assay was immunoSEQ multiplex PCR, and TCRdb's table has in-frame clones only and misses some. Among around 90,000 clones listed, 86% were seen once. This sequence was found in a man aged 30 to 39 in good health. The gene calls are TRBV13 and TRBJ1-1; D unresolved. Sequenced input: blood. The CDR3 region is CASSFAGVMNTEAFF. CDR3 DNA: TGTGCCAGCAGCTTTGCCGGGGTTATGAACACTGAAGCTTTCTTT.